The source of this T cell receptor (beta chain) is a study of T cell clonotyping in hematopoietic cell transplantation. The CDR3 extends over 14 amino acids. CDR1 SGDLS and CDR2 YYNGEE come from the germline V gene. The V gene lost 2 bases and the J gene lost 1 base, with 6 bases spanning the gap. This clone was observed once. Some clones are missing from TCRdb's copy, which holds only in-frame ones; the method was immunoSEQ multiplex PCR. The profile covers 5,500 to 7,000 clones, with 86% appearing a single time and 13% to 15% taken by the ten largest. The chain combines TRBV9 with TRBJ2-2; no definite D call. The source is a female patient aged 50-65 years who had an allogeneic stem cell transplant from an unrelated donor, so the T cells may come from the graft donor. Some clones in this sample may be carry-over from other donors' samples. The sequences come from peripheral blood mononuclear cells, collected 180 days after allogeneic stem cell transplant. The CDR3 nucleotides read TGTGCCAGCAGCGTCTGGTTGAACACCGGGGAGCTGTTTTTT. Translation: CASSVWLNTGELFF.